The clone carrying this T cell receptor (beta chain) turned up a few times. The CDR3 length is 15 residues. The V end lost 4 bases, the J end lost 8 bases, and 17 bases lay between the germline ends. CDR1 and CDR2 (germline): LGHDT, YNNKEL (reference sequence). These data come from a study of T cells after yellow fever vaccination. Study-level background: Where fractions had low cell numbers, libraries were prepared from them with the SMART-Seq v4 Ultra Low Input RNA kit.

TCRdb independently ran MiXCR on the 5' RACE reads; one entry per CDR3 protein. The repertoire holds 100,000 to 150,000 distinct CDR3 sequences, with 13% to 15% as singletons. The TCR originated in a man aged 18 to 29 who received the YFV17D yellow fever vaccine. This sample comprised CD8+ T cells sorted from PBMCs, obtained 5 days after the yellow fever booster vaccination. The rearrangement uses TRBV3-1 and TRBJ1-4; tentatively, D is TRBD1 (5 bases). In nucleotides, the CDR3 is TGTGCCAGCAGCCCTTTCCGGGACCCACCCGAAAAACTGTTTTTT. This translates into CASSPFRDPPEKLFF.